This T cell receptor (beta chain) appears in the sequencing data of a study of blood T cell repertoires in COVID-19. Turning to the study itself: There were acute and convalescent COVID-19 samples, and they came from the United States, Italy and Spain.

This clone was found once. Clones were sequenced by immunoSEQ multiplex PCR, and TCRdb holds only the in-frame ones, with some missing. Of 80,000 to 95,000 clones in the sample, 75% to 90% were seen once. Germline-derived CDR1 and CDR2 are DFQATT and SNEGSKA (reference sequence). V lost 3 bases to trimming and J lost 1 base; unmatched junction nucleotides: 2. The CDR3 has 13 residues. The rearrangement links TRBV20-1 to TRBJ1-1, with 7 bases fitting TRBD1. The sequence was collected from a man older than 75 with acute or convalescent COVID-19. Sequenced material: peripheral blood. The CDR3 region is CSASQGENTEAFF. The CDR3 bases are TGCAGTGCTAGTCAGGGGGAGAACACTGAAGCTTTCTTT.